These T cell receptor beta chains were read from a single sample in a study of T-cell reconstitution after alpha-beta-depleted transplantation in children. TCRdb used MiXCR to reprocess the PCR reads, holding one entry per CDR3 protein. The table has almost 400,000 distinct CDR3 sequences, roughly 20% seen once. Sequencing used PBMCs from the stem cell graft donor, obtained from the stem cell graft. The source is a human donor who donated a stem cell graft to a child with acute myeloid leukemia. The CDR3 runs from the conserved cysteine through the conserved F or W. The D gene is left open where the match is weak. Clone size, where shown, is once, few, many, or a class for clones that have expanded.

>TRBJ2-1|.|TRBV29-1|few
TGCAGCGTTGTGGGAGTCCGATACAATGAGCAGTTCTTC
CSVVGVRYNEQFF
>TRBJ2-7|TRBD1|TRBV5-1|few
TGCGCCAGCAGCGAACCGGGACAGGGTGGCGAGCAGTACTTC
CASSEPGQGGEQYF
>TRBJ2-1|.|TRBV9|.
TGTGCCAGCAGCGTAGGGAACAGGTACAATGAGCAGTTCTTC
CASSVGNRYNEQFF
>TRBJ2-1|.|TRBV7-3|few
TGTGCCAGCAGCTTAACTATAGTCGGGCAGAGTGGCGAGCAGTTCTTC
CASSLTIVGQSGEQFF
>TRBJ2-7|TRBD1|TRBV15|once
TGTGCCACCAGCAGAGATGAAGGGACAGGGAGCTCCTACGAGCAGTACTTC
CATSRDEGTGSSYEQYF
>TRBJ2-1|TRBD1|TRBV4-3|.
TGCGCCAGCAGCCAAGATCGGAGGACAGGGCAACCAGAGCAGTTCTTC
CASSQDRRTGQPEQFF
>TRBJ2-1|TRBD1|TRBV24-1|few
TGTGCCACCAAAAGGGGGCAGGACAATGAGCAGTTCTTC
CATKRGQDNEQFF
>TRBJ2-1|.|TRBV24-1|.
TGTGCCACCAGTGATTCCACCTGGACTGTTGAGCAGTTCTTC
CATSDSTWTVEQFF
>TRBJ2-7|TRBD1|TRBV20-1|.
TGCAGTGCTACGACCTCGGACAGGGGAGGTCTGAACGAGCAGTACTTC
CSATTSDRGGLNEQYF
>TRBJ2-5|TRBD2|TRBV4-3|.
TGCGCCAGCAGCCAAGATCCTAGCGGGAGGGCCTTGGAGACCCAGTACTTC
CASSQDPSGRALETQYF
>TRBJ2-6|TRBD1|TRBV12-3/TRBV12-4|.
TGTGCCAGCAGTGACAGGGGCCCTGGGGCCAACGTCCTGACTTTC
CASSDRGPGANVLTF
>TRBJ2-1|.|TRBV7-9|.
TGTGCCAGCAGCGCACCGAAGGGGATGGGAGATGAGCAGTTCTTC
CASSAPKGMGDEQFF
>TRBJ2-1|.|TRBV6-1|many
TGTGCCAGCAGTGAAGATGGCTTACTCAGGGATGAGCAGTTCTTC
CASSEDGLLRDEQFF
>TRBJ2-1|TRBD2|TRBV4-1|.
TGCGCCAGCAGCCAAGTTAGCGGGAGTCTCCATGAGCAGTTCTTC
CASSQVSGSLHEQFF
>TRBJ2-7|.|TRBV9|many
TGTGCCAGCAGCGTAGATCCCGGGTTTCAAGACGAGCAGTACTTC
CASSVDPGFQDEQYF
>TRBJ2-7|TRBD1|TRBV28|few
TGTGCCAGTACTAGGACAGGGGGGTCCTACGAGCAGTACTTC
CASTRTGGSYEQYF
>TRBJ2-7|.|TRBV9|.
TGTGCCAGCAGCGTGGACAGCTCCTACGAGCAGTACTTC
CASSVDSSYEQYF
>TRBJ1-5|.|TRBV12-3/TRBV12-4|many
TGTGCCAGCAGTTTGAGGCGGGAGAATCAGCCCCAGCATTTT
CASSLRRENQPQHF
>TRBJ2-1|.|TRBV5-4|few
TGTGCCAGCAGCTTGGGTAGCACGTACAATGAGCAGTTCTTC
CASSLGSTYNEQFF
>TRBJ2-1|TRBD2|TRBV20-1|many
TGCAGTGCCCCGGAGACTAGCTTCTTC
CSAPETSFF
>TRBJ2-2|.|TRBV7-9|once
TGTGCCAGCAGCTTATCGCGGCGAGGATTCACCGGGGAGCTGTTTTTT
CASSLSRRGFTGELFF
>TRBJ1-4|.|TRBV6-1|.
TGTGCCAGCAGTGACGAGGGGTTTTTTGAAAAACTGTTTTTT
CASSDEGFFEKLFF
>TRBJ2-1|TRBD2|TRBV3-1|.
TGTGCCAGCAGCATTAGCGGGATGAACAATGAGCAGTTCTTC
CASSISGMNNEQFF
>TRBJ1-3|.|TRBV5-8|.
TGTGCCAGCAGCTTACGGGTTCTAAACACCATATATTTT
CASSLRVLNTIYF
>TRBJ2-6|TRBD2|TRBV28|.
TGTGCCAGCAGTTTATCGACTAGCGGGAGTCGAGGTGGGGCCAACGTCCTGACTTTC
CASSLSTSGSRGGANVLTF
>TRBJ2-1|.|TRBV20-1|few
TGCAGTGCTAAGGACAGCCCATTCTACAATGAGCAGTTCTTC
CSAKDSPFYNEQFF
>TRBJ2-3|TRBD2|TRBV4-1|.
TGCGCCAGCAGCCAAGCCCAACTAGCGGGAGTTACGCAGTATTTT
CASSQAQLAGVTQYF
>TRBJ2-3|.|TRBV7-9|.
TGTGCCAGCAGTAACAGGCTACGTGAGGCTAGCACAGATACGCAGTATTTT
CASSNRLREASTDTQYF
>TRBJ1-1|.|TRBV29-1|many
TGCAGCGTGACCCTGGGCCCTTCCAACACTGAAGCTTTCTTT
CSVTLGPSNTEAFF
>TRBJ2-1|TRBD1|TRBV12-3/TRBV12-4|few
TGTGCCAGCACTCCATCAAAGGGGACAGGGGTCGAGCAGTTCTTC
CASTPSKGTGVEQFF
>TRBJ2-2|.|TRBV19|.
TGTGCCAGTAGTATGGGAGGAGCCGGGGAGCTGTTTTTT
CASSMGGAGELFF
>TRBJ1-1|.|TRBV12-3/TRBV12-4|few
TGTGCCAGCAGTTTCCCTGGACAGTTTGAAGCTTTCTTT
CASSFPGQFEAFF
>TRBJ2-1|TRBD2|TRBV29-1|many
TGCAGCGTTAACCCGGGACTAGCTTCCTACAATGAGCAGTTCTTC
CSVNPGLASYNEQFF
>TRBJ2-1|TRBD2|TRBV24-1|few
TGTGCCACCAGTGACTCGATGCAGCGGGGGGGGGGCCTAGATGAGCAGTTCTTC
CATSDSMQRGGGLDEQFF
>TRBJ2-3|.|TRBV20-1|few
TGCAGTGATATAGCGGAGACTAGCACAGATACGCAGTATTTT
CSDIAETSTDTQYF
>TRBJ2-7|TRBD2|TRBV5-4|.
TGTGCCAGCAGCTCCTGGACTAGCGGGTTGGACTACGAGCAGTACTTC
CASSSWTSGLDYEQYF
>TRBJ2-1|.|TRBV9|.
TGTGCCAGCAGCGTAAGCGGAAACAATGAGCAGTTCTTC
CASSVSGNNEQFF
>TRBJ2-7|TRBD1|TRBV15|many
TGTGCCACCAGCAGAGGGGACAGCTCCTACGAGCAGTACTTC
CATSRGDSSYEQYF
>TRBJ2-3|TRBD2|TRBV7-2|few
TGTGCCAGCGTCCGGGACTACACAGATACGCAGTATTTT
CASVRDYTDTQYF
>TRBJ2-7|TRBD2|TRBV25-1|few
TGTGCCAGCAGTGAACGAGAGCGGGAGGGACACTACGAGCAGTACTTC
CASSEREREGHYEQYF
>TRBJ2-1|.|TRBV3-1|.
TGTGCCAGCAGCCAAGGACACCTCAATGAGCAGTTCTTC
CASSQGHLNEQFF
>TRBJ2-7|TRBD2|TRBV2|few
TGTGCCAGCAGTTGGCGGGAGGCATCCTACGAGCAGTACTTC
CASSWREASYEQYF
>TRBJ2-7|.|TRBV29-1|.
TGCAGCGTTGAGAGTATCGGTCCCCCCTACGAGCAGTACTTC
CSVESIGPPYEQYF
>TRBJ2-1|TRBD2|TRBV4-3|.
TGCGCCAGCAGCCAAGGGTGGACTAGCGGGAGGGCCCGCTACAATGAGCAGTTCTTC
CASSQGWTSGRARYNEQFF
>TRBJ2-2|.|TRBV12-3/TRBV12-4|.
TGTGCCAGCAGTCAGACAACCACCGGGGAGCTGTTTTTT
CASSQTTTGELFF
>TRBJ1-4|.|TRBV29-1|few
TGCAGCGTGGGGGAGGCAGTCAGGGGTGAAAAACTGTTTTTT
CSVGEAVRGEKLFF
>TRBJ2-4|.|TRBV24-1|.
TGTGCCACCAGTGATGGTCGTTCGCACAACATTCAGTACTTC
CATSDGRSHNIQYF
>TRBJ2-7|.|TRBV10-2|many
TGCGCCAGCAGTGAGTCGAAATTGCCGGGGGCGGTGGGGGAGCAGTACTTC
CASSESKLPGAVGEQYF
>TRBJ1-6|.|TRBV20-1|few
TGCAGTGCTAGAGGAGGTGGGGGGTCCTATAATTCACCCCTCCACTTT
CSARGGGGSYNSPLHF
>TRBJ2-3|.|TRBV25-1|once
TGTGCCAGCAGTGAACTCAGCGGAAGTAGATCTAGCACAGATACGCAGTATTTT
CASSELSGSRSSTDTQYF